Ten or more counts support the clone carrying this T cell receptor (beta chain). The CDR3 is made up of 13 amino acids. Germline CDR1 LNHDA, CDR2 SQIVND (reference sequence). V was pared by 1 base and J by 2 bases, with 6 bases between. The entry originates in a study of T-cell memory formation after mild COVID-19. MiXCR was run by TCRdb on the 5' RACE reads, yielding one entry per CDR3 protein. This sample yields hundreds of thousands of distinct CDR3 sequences, of which roughly 20% are seen a single time; about 8.1% belongs to the top ten. This chain connects TRBV19 to TRBJ2-7, with unresolved D. Sample: PBMCs or a T cell subset sorted from them (not recorded which). The receptor comes from an adult woman who had mild COVID-19 (a few samples of this study predate the infection). Cell type and time point are not known. CDR3: CASSIAQTYEQYF. The CDR3 DNA is TGTGCCAGTAGTATAGCGCAGACCTACGAGCAGTACTTC.